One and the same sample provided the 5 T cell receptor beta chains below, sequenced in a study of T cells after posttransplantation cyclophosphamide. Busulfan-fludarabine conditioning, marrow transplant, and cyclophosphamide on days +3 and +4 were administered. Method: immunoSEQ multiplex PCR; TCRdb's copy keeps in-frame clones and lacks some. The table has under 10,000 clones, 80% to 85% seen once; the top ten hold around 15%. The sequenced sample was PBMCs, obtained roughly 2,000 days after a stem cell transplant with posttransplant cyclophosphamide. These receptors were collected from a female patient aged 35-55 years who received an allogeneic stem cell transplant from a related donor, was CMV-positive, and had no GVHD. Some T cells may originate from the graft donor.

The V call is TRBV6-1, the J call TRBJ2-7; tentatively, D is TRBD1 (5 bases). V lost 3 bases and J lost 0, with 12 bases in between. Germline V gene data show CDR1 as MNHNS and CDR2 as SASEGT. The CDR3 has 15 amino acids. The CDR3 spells CASSERTLSSYEQYF. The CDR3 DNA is TGTGCCAGCAGTGAGCGGACATTGAGCTCCTACGAGCAGTACTTC.

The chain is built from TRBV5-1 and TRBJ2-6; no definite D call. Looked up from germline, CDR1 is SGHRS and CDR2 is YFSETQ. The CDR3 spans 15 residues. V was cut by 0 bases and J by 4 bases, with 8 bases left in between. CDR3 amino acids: CASSLEVTGANVLTF. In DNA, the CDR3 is TGCGCCAGCAGCTTGGAAGTAACAGGGGCCAACGTCCTGACTTTC.

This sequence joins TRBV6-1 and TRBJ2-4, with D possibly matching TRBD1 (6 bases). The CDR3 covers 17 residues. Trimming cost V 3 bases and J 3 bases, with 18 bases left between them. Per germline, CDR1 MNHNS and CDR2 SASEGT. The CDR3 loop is CASSESFRGMGKNIQYF. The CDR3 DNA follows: TGTGCCAGCAGTGAGAGTTTCAGGGGAATGGGCAAAAACATTCAGTACTTC.

CDR3 nucleotides: TGCGCCACCGGGACAGGCCCCACAGATACGCAGTATTTT. This gives the protein CATGTGPTDTQYF. V is TRBV10-2 and J is TRBJ2-3, with 8 bases fitting TRBD1. Germline CDR1 WSHSY, CDR2 SAAADI. This CDR3 comprises 13 residues. The ends lost 10 bases at V and 2 bases at J; junction bases unmatched: 5.

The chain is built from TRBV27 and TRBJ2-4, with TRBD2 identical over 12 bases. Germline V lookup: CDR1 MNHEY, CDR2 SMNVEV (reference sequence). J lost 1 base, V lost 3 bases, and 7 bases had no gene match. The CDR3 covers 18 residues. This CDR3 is CASSFRLAGGRAKNIQYF. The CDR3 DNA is TGTGCCAGCAGTTTTCGGCTAGCGGGGGGGAGGGCCAAAAACATTCAGTACTTC.